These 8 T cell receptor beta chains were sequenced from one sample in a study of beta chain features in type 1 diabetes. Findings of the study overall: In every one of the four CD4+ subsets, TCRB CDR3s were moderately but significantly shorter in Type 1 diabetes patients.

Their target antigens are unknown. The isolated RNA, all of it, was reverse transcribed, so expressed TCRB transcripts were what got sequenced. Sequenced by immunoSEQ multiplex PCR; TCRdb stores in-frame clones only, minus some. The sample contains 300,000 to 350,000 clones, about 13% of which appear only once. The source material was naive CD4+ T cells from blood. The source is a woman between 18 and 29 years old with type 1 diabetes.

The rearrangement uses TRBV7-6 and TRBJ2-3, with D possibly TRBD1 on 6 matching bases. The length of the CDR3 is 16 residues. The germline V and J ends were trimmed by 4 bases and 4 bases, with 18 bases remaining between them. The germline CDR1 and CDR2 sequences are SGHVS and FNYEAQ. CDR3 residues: CASSSPRGRVADTQYF. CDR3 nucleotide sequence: TGTGCCAGCAGCTCCCCTAGGGGGAGAGTCGCAGATACGCAGTATTTT.

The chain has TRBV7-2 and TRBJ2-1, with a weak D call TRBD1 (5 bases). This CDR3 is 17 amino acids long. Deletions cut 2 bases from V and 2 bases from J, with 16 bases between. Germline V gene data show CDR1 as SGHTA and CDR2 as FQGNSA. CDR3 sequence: CASSLSEQVSPYNEQFF. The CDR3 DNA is TGTGCCAGCAGCTTATCGGAACAGGTATCCCCCTACAATGAGCAGTTCTTC.

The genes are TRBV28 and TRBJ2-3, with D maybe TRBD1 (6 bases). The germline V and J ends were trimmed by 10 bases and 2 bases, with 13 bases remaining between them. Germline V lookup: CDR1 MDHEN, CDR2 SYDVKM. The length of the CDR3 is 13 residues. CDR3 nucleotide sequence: TGTGCCATCCCGGACAGAAACACAGATACGCAGTATTTT. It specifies CAIPDRNTDTQYF.

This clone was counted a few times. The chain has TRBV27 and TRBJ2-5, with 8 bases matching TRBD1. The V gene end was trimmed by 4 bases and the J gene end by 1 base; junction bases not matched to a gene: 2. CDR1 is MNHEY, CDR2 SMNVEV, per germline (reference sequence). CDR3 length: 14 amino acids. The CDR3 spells CASSYGQGQETQYF. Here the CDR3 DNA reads TGTGCCAGCAGTTATGGACAGGGCCAAGAGACCCAGTACTTC.

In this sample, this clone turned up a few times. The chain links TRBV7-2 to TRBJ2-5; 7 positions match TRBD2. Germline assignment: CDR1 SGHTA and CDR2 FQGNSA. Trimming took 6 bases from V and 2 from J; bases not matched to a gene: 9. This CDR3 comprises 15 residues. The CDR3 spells CASSLMGGGQETQYF. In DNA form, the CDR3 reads TGTGCCAGCAGTCTAATGGGCGGGGGACAAGAGACCCAGTACTTC. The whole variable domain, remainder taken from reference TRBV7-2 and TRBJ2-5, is GAGVSQSPSNKVTEKGKDVELRCDPISGHTALYWYRQSLGQGLEFLIYFQGNSAPDKSGLPSDRFSAERTGGSVSTLTIQRTQQEDSAVYLCASSLMGGGQETQYFGPGTRLLVL.

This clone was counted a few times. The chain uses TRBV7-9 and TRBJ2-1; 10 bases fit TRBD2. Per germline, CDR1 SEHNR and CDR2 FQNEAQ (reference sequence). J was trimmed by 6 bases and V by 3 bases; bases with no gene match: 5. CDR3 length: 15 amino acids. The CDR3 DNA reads TGTGCCAGCAGCTTGCGCGGACTAGCGGTCAATGAGCAGTTCTTC. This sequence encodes CASSLRGLAVNEQFF.

The CDR3 is CASSSGTGEETQYF. The CDR3 DNA follows: TGCGCCAGCTCCTCAGGGACAGGGGAAGAGACCCAGTACTTC. This sequence joins TRBV5-1 and TRBJ2-5, with 10 nucleotides matching TRBD1. V gave up 7 bases and J gave up 3 bases; unmatched junction bases: 6. This CDR3 comprises 14 residues. CDR1 and CDR2 from the germline V gene are SGHRS and YFSETQ.

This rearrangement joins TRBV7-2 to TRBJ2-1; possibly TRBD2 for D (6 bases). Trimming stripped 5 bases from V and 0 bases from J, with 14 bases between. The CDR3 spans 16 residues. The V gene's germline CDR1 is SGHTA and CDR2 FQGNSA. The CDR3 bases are TGTGCCAGCAGCGGAGCGGGCCCCAGCTCCTACAATGAGCAGTTCTTC. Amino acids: CASSGAGPSSYNEQFF.